This T cell receptor beta chain came from a study of molecular identifiers for immune sequencing clone quantification. Study-wide findings and caveats: Over 99% of effector molecules, yet under 1% of naive-cell molecules, were held by clones above 20 RNA copies.

This clonotype was seen many times. Antigen: not known. With listed TCR primers and previously described methods, bulk TCR libraries were prepared. Each CDR3 protein is one row after TCRdb ran MiXCR on the PCR reads. Of 60,000 to 70,000 distinct CDR3 sequences in the sample, approximately 18% were seen once. As CD8+CD4-CCR7+CD45RA+ cells, naive CD8 T cells were sorted. Germline lookup yields CDR1 PRHDT and CDR2 FYEKMQ (reference sequence). The CDR3 covers 17 residues. Trimming cost V 7 bases and J 1 base; bases outside gene matches: 13. The rearrangement joins TRBV13 to TRBJ2-3; 8 bases map to TRBD2. Sequencing was done on a sample of naive CD8+ T cells from blood, with Jurkat cell RNA spiked in. Subset reported: FACS-sorted CD8+CD4-CCR7+CD45RA+ naive T cells. This TCR derives from a human donor in good health. Some libraries in this study had Jurkat cell RNA spiked in. CDR3 DNA: TGTGCCAGCAACACCCGTAGCGGGAAGCACCGCACAGATACGCAGTATTTT. It encodes CASNTRSGKHRTDTQYF.